This entry lists 23 T cell receptor beta chains sequenced from one sample in a study of T-cell reconstitution after alpha-beta-depleted transplantation in children. Preparing the TCRbeta library involved the use of unique molecular identifiers. TCRdb passed the PCR reads through MiXCR, listing each CDR3 protein once. This sample carries approximately 1,000,000 distinct CDR3 sequences, about 29% of them seen once, and the ten largest clones take roughly 30%. The input for sequencing was PBMCs, mostly from graft donor cells, taken 360 days after TCRalphabeta/CD19-depleted stem cell transplant. The source is a boy under two years old who had a stem cell transplant for SCID, so the T cells may come from the graft donor.

This clonotype was counted only a few times. The CDR3 reads CASSQDPEGGGYGYTF. The DNA for the CDR3 is TGTGCCAGCAGCCAAGATCCTGAGGGGGGAGGCTATGGCTACACCTTC. This chain connects TRBV4-2 to TRBJ1-2; the D gene is possibly TRBD1 (6 bases). V lost 0 bases and J lost 4, with 15 bases in between. CDR3 length: 16 residues. CDR1 and CDR2 (germline): LGHNA, YNFKEQ.

The chain uses TRBV20-1 and TRBJ2-2, with 9 bases aligning to TRBD2. The CDR3 consists of 15 residues. After removal of 6 bases from V and 4 bases from J, the junction contained 9 bases not matched to a gene. Germline CDR1 is DFQATT and CDR2 is SNEGSKA (reference sequence). CDR3 DNA: TGCAGTGCCGAGAAGCGGGGGGCGCTCACCGGGGAGCTGTTTTTT. As protein: CSAEKRGALTGELFF.

V gene TRBV13 combines with J gene TRBJ2-3, with 7 positions matching TRBD2. Trimming cost V 1 base and J 6 bases; bases outside gene matches: 13. The length of the CDR3 is 17 residues. CDR1 PRHDT and CDR2 FYEKMQ come from the germline V gene (reference sequence). The CDR3 region has the DNA TGTGCCAGCAGCTTAGCCGGGCGGGGGAACCTACCTGATACGCAGTATTTT. As protein: CASSLAGRGNLPDTQYF.

The gene calls are TRBV20-1 and TRBJ1-5; D not certain. Trimming removed 6 bases at V and 4 bases at J, with 7 bases between. CDR3 length: 11 amino acids. Germline V gene lookup returns CDR1 DFQATT and CDR2 SNEGSKA (reference sequence). The CDR3 sequence is CSAGLNQPQHF. In DNA, the CDR3 is TGCAGTGCCGGGCTAAATCAGCCCCAGCATTTT.

J is TRBJ2-2 and V is TRBV5-1; the D is unclear. Per the germline V gene, CDR1 is SGHRS and CDR2 is YFSETQ. V lost 0 bases and J lost 5, with 8 bases in between. This CDR3 contains 14 residues. The CDR3 DNA sequence: TGCGCCAGCAGCTTGGAAGTATGGACCGGGGAGCTGTTTTTT. It codes for CASSLEVWTGELFF.

The chain carries TRBV5-1 and TRBJ2-3; TRBD2 is a possible D gene (7 bases). Germline-derived CDR1 and CDR2 are SGHRS and YFSETQ. This CDR3 has 15 residues. The V and J ends lost 0 bases and 6 bases respectively, with 14 bases between them. The CDR3: CASSLGAGAPDTQYF. The DNA for the CDR3 is TGCGCCAGCAGCTTGGGGGCGGGGGCCCCGGATACGCAGTATTTT. The variable domain in full, with the rest retrieved from reference TRBV5-1 and TRBJ2-3, is KAGVTQTPRYLIKTRGQQVTLSCSPISGHRSVSWYQQTPGQGLQFLFEYFSETQRNKGNFPGRFSGRQFSNSRSEMNVSTLELGDSALYLCASSLGAGAPDTQYFGPGTRLTVL.

This clonotype occurred a few times. The chain employs TRBV29-1 and TRBJ2-6, with 8 bases aligning to TRBD1. Germline CDR1 is SQVTM and CDR2 is ANQGSEA. CDR3 length: 17 residues. With V trimmed by 0 bases and J by 0 bases, 4 bases remained unmatched. The CDR3 here is CSVEDRQGSSGANVLTF. In nucleotides, the CDR3 is TGCAGCGTTGAAGATCGACAGGGGAGCTCTGGGGCCAACGTCCTGACTTTC.

The chain is built from TRBV2 and TRBJ2-7; D may correspond to TRBD1 or TRBD2 (5 bases each). V shed 1 base and J shed 3 bases, with 7 bases lying between them. The CDR3 length is 13 residues. The germline V gene has CDR1 SNHLY and CDR2 FYNNEI. The DNA for the CDR3 is TGTGCCAGCAGTGAAGATGGGGGCTACGAGCAGTACTTC. This translates into CASSEDGGYEQYF. Drawing the rest from reference TRBV2 and TRBJ2-7, the complete variable domain is EPEVTQTPSHQVTQMGQEVILRCVPISNHLYFYWYRQILGQKVEFLVSFYNNEISEKSEIFDDQFSVERPDGSNFTLKIRSTKLEDSAMYFCASSEDGGYEQYFGPGTRLTVT.

This clonotype was counted only a few times. The chain carries TRBV29-1 and TRBJ2-1, with 11 bases that match TRBD2. Germline values: CDR1 SQVTM, CDR2 ANQGSEA. The CDR3 is 15 amino acids. Trimming at V came to 2 bases and at J to 4 bases, leaving 4 bases not matched to a gene. DNA of the CDR3: TGCAGCGTTGAAAAAGCTAGCGGGGGGTACAATGAGCAGTTCTTC. It encodes CSVEKASGGYNEQFF.

This clonotype was seen more than once but under ten times. This chain uses TRBV6-1 with TRBJ2-5, with D possibly TRBD1 on 6 matching bases. The germline V gene encodes CDR1 MNHNS and CDR2 SASEGT. V lost 7 bases and J 7 bases, leaving 25 bases between the germline ends. This CDR3 is built from 16 residues. CDR3 in DNA: TGTGCCAGCAAGGACCCCGTCGGCAGGGGAGTAGGGACCCAGTACTTC. Amino acids: CASKDPVGRGVGTQYF.

The rearrangement joins TRBV5-1 to TRBJ1-2; D unresolved. V was shortened by 4 bases and J by 2 bases, with 15 bases between the two germline ends. Germline loops: CDR1 SGHRS, CDR2 YFSETQ. The CDR3 has 15 residues. In DNA form, the CDR3 reads TGCGCCAGCAGCCCCGTCTCCTCGGCCAACTATGGCTACACCTTC. Protein sequence: CASSPVSSANYGYTF.

This clonotype has only a few counts. The chain carries TRBV12-3 or TRBV12-4 and TRBJ2-3; D perhaps matches TRBD2 (6 bases). The CDR3 totals 15 residues. Trimming removed 9 bases at V and 2 bases at J, with 18 bases between. The CDR3 is CASWVLRGSTDTQYF. The DNA of the CDR3 is TGTGCCAGTTGGGTCCTCCGGGGGTCCACAGATACGCAGTATTTT.

This rearrangement joins TRBV4-2 to TRBJ1-2; D not resolved. The V end lost 0 bases, the J end lost 4 bases, and 9 bases lay between the germline ends. The germline gives CDR1 LGHNA, CDR2 YNFKEQ. The CDR3 length is 14 residues. The CDR3 nucleotides are TGTGCCAGCAGCCAAGATACGGCGGCCTATGGCTACACCTTC. This gives the protein CASSQDTAAYGYTF.

This sequence joins TRBV12-3 or TRBV12-4 and TRBJ1-4; no reliable D call. V was shortened by 2 bases and J by 11 bases, with 12 bases between the two germline ends. CDR3 size: 13 residues. This chain's CDR3 is CASSLRSSGKLFF. The DNA for the CDR3 is TGTGCCAGCAGTTTAAGGTCCTCCGGGAAACTGTTTTTT.

The chain joins TRBV4-1 to TRBJ2-5, with D possibly matching TRBD2 (6 bases). Germline V gene sequence: CDR1 MGHRA, CDR2 YSYEKL. With 4 bases removed from V and 3 bases from J, the gap between germline ends came to 21 bases. The CDR3 is 17 amino acids. For the CDR3, the DNA is TGCGCCAGCAGCCCGGAGGGGTTAAGACCTCATGAAGAGACCCAGTACTTC. It encodes CASSPEGLRPHEETQYF.

The chain carries TRBV5-1 and TRBJ2-7, with D possibly TRBD2 on 5 matching bases. V lost 4 bases to trimming and J lost 2 bases, with 13 bases between them. The germline CDR1 and CDR2 sequences are SGHRS and YFSETQ. The CDR3 sequence is 14 residues long. CDR3 in DNA: TGCGCCAGCAGCCGTGGGGTCGGGGCCTACGAGCAGTACTTC. Encoded protein: CASSRGVGAYEQYF.

This rearrangement joins TRBV5-5 to TRBJ2-5; no reliable D call. Germline V gene sequence: CDR1 SGHKS, CDR2 YYEKEE (reference sequence). V was cut by 4 bases and J by 5 bases, with 12 bases left in between. CDR3 size: 13 residues. In DNA, the CDR3 is TGTGCCAGCAGCCGCTACGGTATGGAGACCCAGTACTTC. As protein: CASSRYGMETQYF. Complete variable domain (other parts from reference TRBV5-5 and TRBJ2-5): DAGVTQSPTHLIKTRGQQVTLRCSPISGHKSVSWYQQVLGQGPQFIFQYYEKEERGRGNFPDRFSARQFPNYSSELNVNALLLGDSALYLCASSRYGMETQYFGPGTRLLVL.

The chain links TRBV7-9 to TRBJ1-3; D possibly corresponds to TRBD1 (6 bases). Trimming left V 1 base short and J 0 bases short, with 7 bases between. Germline V gene data show CDR1 as SEHNR and CDR2 as FQNEAQ (reference sequence). The CDR3 contains 15 residues. CDR3 nucleotide sequence: TGTGCCAGCAGCTTAGACAGGGACTCTGGAAACACCATATATTTT. Translation gives CASSLDRDSGNTIYF.

This chain joins TRBV29-1 and TRBJ2-1; 7 bases fit TRBD1. V shed 4 bases and J 3 bases; nucleotides not matched to a gene: 9. The CDR3 has 15 amino acids. The V gene's germline CDR1 is SQVTM and CDR2 ANQGSEA. This CDR3 reads CSVVTDGTDYNEQFF. The CDR3 DNA follows: TGCAGCGTTGTTACGGACGGGACAGACTACAATGAGCAGTTCTTC.

V is TRBV5-1 and J is TRBJ1-2; tentatively, D is TRBD1 (6 bases). Trimming stripped 6 bases from V and 1 base from J, with 13 bases between. The CDR3 has 14 residues. Germline V lookup: CDR1 SGHRS, CDR2 YFSETQ. The CDR3 bases are TGCGCCAGCACTCCGACAGGACTTAACTATGGCTACACCTTC. This sequence encodes CASTPTGLNYGYTF.

This clonotype was observed a handful of times. This chain links TRBV20-1 with TRBJ2-5; 8 bases agree with TRBD1. CDR3 length: 15 amino acids. Trimming cost V 5 bases and J 4 bases; bases outside gene matches: 12. CDR1 is DFQATT, CDR2 SNEGSKA, per germline (reference sequence). CDR3 region: CSAHGLTGGGETQYF. Here the CDR3 DNA reads TGCAGTGCTCACGGCCTAACAGGGGGTGGAGAGACCCAGTACTTC.

This clonotype was found a few times. This chain links TRBV12-3 or TRBV12-4 with TRBJ1-2, with D maybe TRBD1 (5 bases). V lost 3 bases and J lost 4, with 18 bases in between. The CDR3 extends over 16 amino acids. The CDR3 loop reads CASSLQGPPTSYGYTF. The CDR3 DNA reads TGTGCCAGCAGTTTGCAGGGCCCTCCTACATCCTATGGCTACACCTTC.

This sequence joins TRBV24-1 and TRBJ2-1; D not resolved. The length of the CDR3 is 12 residues. Germline values: CDR1 KGHDR, CDR2 SFDVKD. Trimming left V 5 bases short and J 5 bases short, with 6 bases between. This CDR3 reads CATSGRDNEQFF. CDR3 DNA sequence: TGTGCCACCAGTGGACGAGACAATGAGCAGTTCTTC.